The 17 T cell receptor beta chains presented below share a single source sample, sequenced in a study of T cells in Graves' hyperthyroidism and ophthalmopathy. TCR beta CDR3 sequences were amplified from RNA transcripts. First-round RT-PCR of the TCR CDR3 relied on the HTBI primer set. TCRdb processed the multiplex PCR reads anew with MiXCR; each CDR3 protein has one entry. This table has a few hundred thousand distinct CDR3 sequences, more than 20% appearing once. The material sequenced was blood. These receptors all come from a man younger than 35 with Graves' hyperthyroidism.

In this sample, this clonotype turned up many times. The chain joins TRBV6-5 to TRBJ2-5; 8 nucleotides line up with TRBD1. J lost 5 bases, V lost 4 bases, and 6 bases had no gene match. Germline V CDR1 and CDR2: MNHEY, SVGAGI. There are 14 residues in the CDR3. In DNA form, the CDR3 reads TGTGCCAGCAGTTTTTCAGGGGGCGGGGAGACCCAGTACTTC. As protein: CASSFSGGGETQYF.

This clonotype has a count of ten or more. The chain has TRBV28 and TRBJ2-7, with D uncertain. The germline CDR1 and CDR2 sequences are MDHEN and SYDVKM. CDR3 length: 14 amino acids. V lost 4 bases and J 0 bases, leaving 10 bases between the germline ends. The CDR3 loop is CASSSPGFSYEQYF. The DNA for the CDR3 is TGTGCCAGCAGTTCCCCGGGCTTCTCCTACGAGCAGTACTTC.

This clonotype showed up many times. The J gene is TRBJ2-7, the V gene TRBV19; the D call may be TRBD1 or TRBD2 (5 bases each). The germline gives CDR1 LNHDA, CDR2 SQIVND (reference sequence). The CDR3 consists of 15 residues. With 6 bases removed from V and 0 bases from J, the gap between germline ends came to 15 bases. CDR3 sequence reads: CASSLDVRGSYEQYF. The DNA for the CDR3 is TGTGCCAGTAGCCTTGATGTGAGGGGCTCCTACGAGCAGTACTTC.

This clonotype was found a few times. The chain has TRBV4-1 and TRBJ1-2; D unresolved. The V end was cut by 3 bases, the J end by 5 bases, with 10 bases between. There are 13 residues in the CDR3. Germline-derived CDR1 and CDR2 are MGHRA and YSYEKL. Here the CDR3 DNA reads TGCGCCAGCAGCCAGGCCACGGGGTATGGCTACACCTTC. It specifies CASSQATGYGYTF.

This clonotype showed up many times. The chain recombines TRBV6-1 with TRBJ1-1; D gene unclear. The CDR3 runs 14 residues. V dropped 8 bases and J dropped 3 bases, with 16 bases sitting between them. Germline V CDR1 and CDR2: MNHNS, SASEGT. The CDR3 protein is CASYIAGFDTEAFF. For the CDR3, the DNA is TGTGCCAGCTATATTGCGGGTTTTGACACTGAAGCTTTCTTT.

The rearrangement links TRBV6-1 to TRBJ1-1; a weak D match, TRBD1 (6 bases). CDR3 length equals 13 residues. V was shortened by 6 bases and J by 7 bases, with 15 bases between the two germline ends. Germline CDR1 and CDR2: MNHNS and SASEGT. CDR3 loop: CASRPGVFSEAFF. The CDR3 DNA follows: TGTGCCAGCAGACCAGGGGTATTTAGTGAAGCTTTCTTT.

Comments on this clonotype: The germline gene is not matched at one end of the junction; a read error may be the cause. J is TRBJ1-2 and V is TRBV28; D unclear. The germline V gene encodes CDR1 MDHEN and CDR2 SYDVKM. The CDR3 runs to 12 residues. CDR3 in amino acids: CASSPPSITYTF. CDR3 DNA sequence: TGTGCCAGCAGCCCGCCCTCCATAACCTACACATTC.

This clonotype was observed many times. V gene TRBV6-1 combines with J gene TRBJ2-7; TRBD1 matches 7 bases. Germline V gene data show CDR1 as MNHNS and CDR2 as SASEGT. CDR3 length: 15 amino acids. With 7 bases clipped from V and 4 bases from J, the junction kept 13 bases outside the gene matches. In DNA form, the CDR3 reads TGTGCCAGCAAACACCCGGACAGGCAGTGGTACGAGCAGTACTTC. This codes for CASKHPDRQWYEQYF.

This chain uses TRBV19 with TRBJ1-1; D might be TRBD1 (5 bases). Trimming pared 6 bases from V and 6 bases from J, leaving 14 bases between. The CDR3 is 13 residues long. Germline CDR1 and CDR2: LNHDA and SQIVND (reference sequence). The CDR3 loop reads CASRSPQGAEAFF. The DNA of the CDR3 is TGTGCCAGTAGAAGCCCCCAGGGCGCTGAAGCTTTCTTT. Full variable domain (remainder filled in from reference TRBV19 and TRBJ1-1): DGGITQSPKYLFRKEGQNVTLSCEQNLNHDAMYWYRQDPGQGLRLIYYSQIVNDFQKGDIAEGYSVSREKKESFPLTVTSAQKNPTAFYLCASRSPQGAEAFFGQGTRLTVV.

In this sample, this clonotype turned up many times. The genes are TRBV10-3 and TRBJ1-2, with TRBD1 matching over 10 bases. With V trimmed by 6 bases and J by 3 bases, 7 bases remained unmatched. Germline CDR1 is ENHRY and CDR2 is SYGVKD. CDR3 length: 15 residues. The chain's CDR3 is CAIRAGTGAYYGYTF. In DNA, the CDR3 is TGTGCCATCAGAGCCGGGACAGGGGCCTACTATGGCTACACCTTC.

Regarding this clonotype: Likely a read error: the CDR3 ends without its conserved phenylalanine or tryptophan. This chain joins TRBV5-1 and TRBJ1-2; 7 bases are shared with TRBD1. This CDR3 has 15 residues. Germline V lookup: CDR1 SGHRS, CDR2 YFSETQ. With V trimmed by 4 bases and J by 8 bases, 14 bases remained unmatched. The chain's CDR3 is CASSPRTGPLRGYTS. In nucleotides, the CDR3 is TGCGCCAGCAGCCCCAGGACAGGTCCCCTTCGGGGCTACACCTCC.

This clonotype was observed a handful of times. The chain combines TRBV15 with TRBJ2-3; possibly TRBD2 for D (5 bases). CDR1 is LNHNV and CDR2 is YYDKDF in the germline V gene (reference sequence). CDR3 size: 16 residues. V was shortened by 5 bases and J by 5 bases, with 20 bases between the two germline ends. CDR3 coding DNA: TGTGCCACCAGCTCCCTCGGGCGGGCTATTGGAGATACGCAGTATTTT. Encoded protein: CATSSLGRAIGDTQYF. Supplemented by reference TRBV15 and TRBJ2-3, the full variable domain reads DAMVIQNPRYQVTQFGKPVTLSCSQTLNHNVMYWYQQKSSQAPKLLFHYYDKDFNNEADTPDNFQSRRPNTSFCFLDIRSPGLGDTAMYLCATSSLGRAIGDTQYFGPGTRLTVL.

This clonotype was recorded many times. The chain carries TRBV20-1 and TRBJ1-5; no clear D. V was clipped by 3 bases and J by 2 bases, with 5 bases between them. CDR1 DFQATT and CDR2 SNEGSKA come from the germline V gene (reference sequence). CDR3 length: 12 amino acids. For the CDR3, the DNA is TGCAGTGCTAGTGGGGGCAATCAGCCCCAGCATTTT. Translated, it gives CSASGGNQPQHF.

CDR3 protein: CASSSSAGPRETQYF. CDR3 nucleotide sequence: TGTGCCAGCTCATCGAGCGCTGGCCCGAGAGAGACCCAGTACTTC. The J gene is TRBJ2-5, the V gene TRBV18; D not resolved. The V end lost 5 bases, the J end lost 4 bases, and 17 bases lay between the germline ends. The CDR3 is 15 residues long. The germline gives CDR1 KGHSH, CDR2 LQKENI.

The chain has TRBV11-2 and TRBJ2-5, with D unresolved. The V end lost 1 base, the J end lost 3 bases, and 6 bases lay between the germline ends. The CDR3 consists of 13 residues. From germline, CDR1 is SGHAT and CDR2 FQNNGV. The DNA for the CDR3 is TGTGCCAGCAGCTTAGGCGAAAAAGAGACCCAGTACTTC. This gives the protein CASSLGEKETQYF. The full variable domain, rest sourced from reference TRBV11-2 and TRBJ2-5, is EAGVAQSPRYKIIEKRQSVAFWCNPISGHATLYWYQQILGQGPKLLIQFQNNGVVDDSQLPKDRFSAERLKGVDSTLKIQPAKLEDSAVYLCASSLGEKETQYFGPGTRLLVL.

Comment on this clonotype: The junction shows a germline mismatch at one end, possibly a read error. CDR3 sequence: CASSEGHLNTEACF. DNA of the CDR3: TGTGCCAGCAGTGAAGGACATTTGAACACTGAAGCTTGCTTT. J is TRBJ1-1 and V is TRBV2, with D uncertain. The CDR3 length is 14 residues. The germline V gene encodes CDR1 SNHLY and CDR2 FYNNEI. Together with reference TRBV2 and TRBJ1-1, the CDR3 gives the full variable domain: EPEVTQTPSHQVTQMGQEVILRCVPISNHLYFYWYRQILGQKVEFLVSFYNNEISEKSEIFDDQFSVERPDGSNFTLKIRSTKLEDSAMYFCASSEGHLNTEACFGQGTRLTVV.

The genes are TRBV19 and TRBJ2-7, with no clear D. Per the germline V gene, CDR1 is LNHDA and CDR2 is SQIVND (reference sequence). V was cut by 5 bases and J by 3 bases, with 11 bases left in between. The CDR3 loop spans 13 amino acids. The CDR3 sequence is CASSFANFYEQYF. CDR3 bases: TGTGCCAGTAGTTTCGCTAATTTCTACGAGCAGTACTTC.